Listed here are 8 T cell receptor beta chains from one sample, sequenced in a study of blood T cell repertoires in COVID-19. Profiled with immunoSEQ multiplex PCR; TCRdb holds only in-frame clones, not every one. The sample has tens of thousands of clones, 85% seen once; the top ten hold approximately 15%. Sequences were obtained from peripheral blood. The source is a human donor in a cohort sampled during active COVID-19.

This clone is medium-sized in the sample. The V gene is TRBV19, the J gene TRBJ1-5; TRBD1 matches at 7 bases. The V segment lost 5 bases and the J segment 4 bases; nucleotides outside the gene matches: 5. The CDR3 consists of 14 residues. Germline CDR1 reads LNHDA; CDR2 reads SQIVND (reference sequence). As DNA, the CDR3 is TGTGCCAGTAGTCGACAACAGGGGAATCAGCCCCAGCATTTT. Translation: CASSRQQGNQPQHF.

This chain connects TRBV6-4 to TRBJ2-1; TRBD1 matches 9 bases. Looked up from germline, CDR1 is MRHNA and CDR2 is SNTAGT. V trimming: 9 bases; J trimming: 5 bases; junction bases outside the gene matches: 5. This CDR3 contains 13 residues. CDR3 amino acids: CASGTGLDNEQFF. CDR3 sequence (DNA): TGTGCCAGTGGGACAGGGCTCGACAATGAGCAGTTCTTC.

The rearrangement links TRBV7-2 to TRBJ1-6; 7 nucleotides line up with TRBD1. Losses at the gene ends were 4 bases for V and 3 bases for J; bases not matched to a gene: 6. Germline CDR1 reads SGHTA; CDR2 reads FQGNSA. This CDR3 has 16 residues. CDR3 bases: TGTGCCAGCAGCTCCATGACAGGGCACTATAATTCACCCCTCCACTTT. Amino acids: CASSSMTGHYNSPLHF.

This clone showed up just once. The chain recombines TRBV2 with TRBJ2-2, with TRBD1 matching over 10 bases. The junction had 3 bases not matched to a gene; V was cut back by 6 bases and J by 5 bases. Germline CDR1 and CDR2: SNHLY and FYNNEI. This CDR3 is built from 14 residues. CDR3 in amino acids: CASSQDRGTGELFF. The CDR3, as DNA: TGTGCCAGCAGCCAGGACAGGGGGACCGGGGAGCTGTTTTTT.

The chain carries TRBV6-5 and TRBJ2-1; 11 bases map to TRBD2. The CDR3 contains 15 residues. Germline V gene sequence: CDR1 MNHEY, CDR2 SVGAGI. Trimming removed 6 bases from V and 6 bases from J; junction bases left unmatched: 7. Here the CDR3 DNA reads TGTGCCAGCAGATCTAGCGGGGGGCCCTCCAATGAGCAGTTCTTC. Translation: CASRSSGGPSNEQFF.

The genes are TRBV6-1 and TRBJ1-4; unclear D gene. V lost 2 bases and J lost 2, with 12 bases in between. Germline CDR1 MNHNS, CDR2 SASEGT. This CDR3 is 16 amino acids long. CDR3 in DNA: TGTGCCAGCAGTGAACAGAGGAGGGTGACTAATGAAAAACTGTTTTTT. It is translated as CASSEQRRVTNEKLFF.

V and J are TRBV18 and TRBJ1-1, with a weak D call TRBD1 (5 bases). Germline-derived CDR1 and CDR2 are KGHSH and LQKENI. Trimming pared 0 bases from V and 4 bases from J, leaving 9 bases between. CDR3 length equals 14 residues. CDR3 sequence reads: CASSPPGGVTEAFF. CDR3 coding DNA: TGTGCCAGCTCACCACCGGGAGGGGTCACTGAAGCTTTCTTT. Together with reference TRBV18 and TRBJ1-1, the CDR3 gives the full variable domain: NAGVMQNPRHLVRRRGQEARLRCSPMKGHSHVYWYRQLPEEGLKFMVYLQKENIIDESGMPKERFSAEFPKEGPSILRIQQVVRGDSAAYFCASSPPGGVTEAFFGQGTRLTVV.

The chain has TRBV5-5 and TRBJ2-2, with D tentatively TRBD2 (6 bases). V was trimmed by 5 bases and J by 7 bases, leaving 12 bases between them. The CDR3 extends over 13 amino acids. Germline V gene data show CDR1 as SGHKS and CDR2 as YYEKEE (reference sequence). The CDR3 spells CASRRAGSGELFF. The CDR3 DNA is TGTGCCAGCAGACGGGCCGGGAGCGGGGAGCTGTTTTTT.